A selection of T cell receptor beta chains follows, all from one sample in a study of tumor and adjacent non-tumor tissue in lung cancer. In TCRdb, the multiplex PCR reads were re-called with MiXCR into one record per CDR3 protein. The sample consists of approximately 76,000 distinct CDR3 sequences, nearly 70% of them appearing once. Material: lung tumor tissue. Source of these receptors: a woman aged 70 to 79 with non-small cell lung cancer. Both conserved end residues are part of each CDR3. A D gene is named only where the DNA matches it firmly. The listing skips clone size in some rows; elsewhere it reads once, few, many or a size class.

j_call	cdr3_length	clone_size	v_call	d_call	cdr3_nt	cdr3_aa
TRBJ2-5	13	.	TRBV18	.	TGTGCTAGCTCACCAGGAAACCAAGAGACCCAGTACTTC	CASSPGNQETQYF
TRBJ2-7	15	medium-sized	TRBV5-1	TRBD2	TGCGCCAGCAGCTCCCCGGGACTAGAATCCTACGAGCAGTACTTC	CASSSPGLESYEQYF
TRBJ2-1	12	.	TRBV29-1	.	TGTAGTGCGGACGAGACCTACAATGAGCAGTTCTTC	CSADETYNEQFF
TRBJ2-1	15	once	TRBV5-5	.	TGTGCCAGCAGCCCTCAATTGGGTCTTAACAATGAGCAGTTCTTC	CASSPQLGLNNEQFF
TRBJ1-1	16	once	TRBV5-4	.	TGTACCAGCAGCCCGGGCAGTGGGCCATTGAATACTGAAGCTTTCTTT	CTSSPGSGPLNTEAFF
TRBJ2-4	13	.	TRBV6-6	TRBD2	TGTGCCAGCGCGGGGGGCGATTATTCCATTAACTACTTC	CASAGGDYSINYF
TRBJ2-2	16	.	TRBV6-6	.	TGTGCCAGCAGTTACTCCCGGATTGAAAACACCGGGGAGCTGTTTTTT	CASSYSRIENTGELFF
TRBJ2-2	15	.	TRBV12-3/TRBV12-4	.	TGTGCCAGCAGTTTAAGGCAGTGGCGAGCCGGGGAGCTGTTTTTT	CASSLRQWRAGELFF
TRBJ1-5	15	.	TRBV20-1	.	TGCAGTGATAGATCCTCGGGACACCGCAATCAGCCCCAGCATTTT	CSDRSSGHRNQPQHF
TRBJ2-7	16	few	TRBV11-2	TRBD2	TGTGCCAGCGCCGATGGTCGGCGGGAGTTGGTTCGCGAGCAGTACTTC	CASADGRRELVREQYF
TRBJ1-5	15	.	TRBV6-5	TRBD1	TGTGCCGGCAGTTACACGAGGGACAGTTCGCAGCCCCAGCATTTT	CAGSYTRDSSQPQHF
TRBJ2-2	17	.	TRBV28	TRBD1	TGTACCAGGAGTCCCCTCACAGGGGGCGTGGGGACCGGGGAGCTGTTTTTT	CTRSPLTGGVGTGELFF
TRBJ2-5	16	few	TRBV6-5	.	TGTGCCAGCAGGTACTCGCTTGGGGATAGGGAAGAGACCCAGTACTTC	CASRYSLGDREETQYF
TRBJ2-7	13	.	TRBV6-2/TRBV6-3	.	TGTGCCTGTAGAAACCCGGGATTCTACGAGCAGTACTTC	CACRNPGFYEQYF
TRBJ2-2	14	many	TRBV4-2	.	TGTGCCAGCAGCGAATGGACGGGGACCGGGGAGCTGTTTTTT	CASSEWTGTGELFF
TRBJ2-4	15	many	TRBV6-5	.	TGTGCCAGCAGTTACTCCTTTGGTGCTGAATACATTCAGTACTTC	CASSYSFGAEYIQYF
TRBJ1-1	13	many	TRBV10-3	.	TGTGCCATCAGGGAAACAGGAAGGGGGGCAGCTTTCTTT	CAIRETGRGAAFF
TRBJ2-2	17	.	TRBV4-1	TRBD1	TGCGCCAGCAGCCCGCAACCGGGACAGGGTTACACCGGGGAGCTGTTTTTT	CASSPQPGQGYTGELFF
TRBJ2-7	14	.	TRBV29-1	.	TGCAGCGTGACCCCCCGGCCAGGCGGCCACGAGCAGTACTTC	CSVTPRPGGHEQYF
TRBJ1-1	12	.	TRBV10-2	.	TGTGCCAACACAGAAGGGCACACTGAAGCTTTCTTT	CANTEGHTEAFF
TRBJ2-3	12	many	TRBV7-9	.	TGTGCCAGCAGCAGGAGCACAGATACGCAGTATTTT	CASSRSTDTQYF
TRBJ2-7	15	.	TRBV6-5	.	TGTGCCAGCAGTCACTCGACAGGCACAGCATACGAGCAGTACTTC	CASSHSTGTAYEQYF
TRBJ2-1	15	.	TRBV6-5	.	TGTGCCAGCAGTTCAAGACTAGGTTTCTACAATGAGCAATTCTTC	CASSSRLGFYNEQFF
TRBJ2-1	17	.	TRBV28	TRBD1	TGTGCCAGCAGTCGCCTAAAAGACAGGGGTCTGTACAATGAGCAGTTCTTC	CASSRLKDRGLYNEQFF
TRBJ2-5	15	.	TRBV10-2	.	TGCGCCAGCAGGGGGTCACTAACGGGAGATGCGACCCAGTACTTC	CASRGSLTGDATQYF
TRBJ2-1	13	medium-sized	TRBV6-5	TRBD2	TGTGCCAGCAGTTTCGACGATTCTAGCGGCCTGTTCTTC	CASSFDDSSGLFF
TRBJ2-7	12	.	TRBV20-1	.	TGCAGTGCTAGTGGGACTTTCGACGAGCAGTACTTC	CSASGTFDEQYF
TRBJ2-7	13	.	TRBV6-2/TRBV6-3	TRBD2	TGTGTCAGCGGTCGAATAGCGGGGAGAGAGCAGTATTTC	CVSGRIAGREQYF
TRBJ2-3	16	.	TRBV29-1	TRBD1	TGCAGTGTCGAAGACACCGGGACAGGCCCCTCAGATACGCAGTATTTT	CSVEDTGTGPSDTQYF
TRBJ2-1	13	.	TRBV29-1	.	TGCAGCGTAAAACGGCATGGCATAAATGGACAGTTCTTC	CSVKRHGINGQFF
TRBJ1-1	15	.	TRBV12-3/TRBV12-4	TRBD1	TGTGCCTGCAGTCCACCCAACAGGGGGAACACTGGAGCTTTCTTT	CACSPPNRGNTGAFF
TRBJ2-3	14	many	TRBV28	TRBD2	TGTGCCAGCAGTTTTCTAGCGGGCACAGATACGCAGTATTTT	CASSFLAGTDTQYF
TRBJ1-1	14	.	TRBV5-1	TRBD1	TGCGCCAGCAGCTTCAACAGGGGCGGAACTGAAGCTTTCTTT	CASSFNRGGTEAFF
TRBJ2-7	10	.	TRBV29-1	.	TGCGGTGTCGTGCAGCACGATCAGTACTTC	CGVVQHDQYF
TRBJ1-1	11	once	TRBV6-1	.	TGCGCCAGCAGTGAGACCCGGGGAGCTTTCTTT	CASSETRGAFF
TRBJ2-2	15	once	TRBV12-3/TRBV12-4	TRBD2	TGTGCCAGTAGCGGGAGACAGGGTGGAGTCGGGGAGCTGTTTTTT	CASSGRQGGVGELFF
TRBJ2-2	12	many	TRBV29-1	TRBD2	TGCAGCGCCCATGGGGAGGGCGGGGAGCTGTTTTTT	CSAHGEGGELFF
TRBJ2-1	17	.	TRBV5-4	TRBD2	TGTGCCAGCAGCCTGGGACTAGCGGGAGGCACCTACAATGAGCAGGTCTTC	CASSLGLAGGTYNEQVF
TRBJ1-2	17	.	TRBV12-3/TRBV12-4	TRBD1	TGTGCCAGCAGTCTAGGGACAGGGTACTTTTGGAACTATGGCTATACCTTC	CASSLGTGYFWNYGYTF
TRBJ1-1	13	few	TRBV12-3/TRBV12-4	.	TGTGCCAGCAGTACAGGGCAGAACACTGAAGCTTTCTTT	CASSTGQNTEAFF
TRBJ2-7	11	few	TRBV6-7	.	TGTGCCAGCAGGCCACGCAGACGGGAGTACTTC	CASRPRRREYF
TRBJ2-5	17	.	TRBV20-1	TRBD2	TGCATTGCTAGAGACCAAGGGCGACTGGCGGGAGAAGAGACCCAGTACTTC	CIARDQGRLAGEETQYF
TRBJ2-3	11	.	TRBV12-3/TRBV12-4	.	TGTGCCAGCAGGCACACTGATACGCAGTATTTT	CASRHTDTQYF
TRBJ1-3	15	many	TRBV11-2	TRBD1	TGTGCCAGCAGAGCGCGACAGGGGGCTGGAAACACCATATATTTT	CASRARQGAGNTIYF
TRBJ2-1	19	.	TRBV19	TRBD2	TGTGCCAGTAGTAGGTCCGGGACTAGCAGACAAAGCTCCTACAATGAGCAGTTCTTC	CASSRSGTSRQSSYNEQFF
TRBJ2-5	15	.	TRBV6-1	TRBD1	TGTGCGAGCAGTGAAACGGGGACAGTTCAAGAGACCCAGCACTTC	CASSETGTVQETQHF
TRBJ1-6	14	.	TRBV6-5	.	TGTGCCAGAAGTTACGGGCATAATAATTCACCCCTCCACTTT	CARSYGHNNSPLHF
TRBJ1-5	16	few	TRBV20-1	TRBD1	TGCAGTGCCCCAACAGGGGAAGGAGGATGGAATCAGCCCCAGCATTTT	CSAPTGEGGWNQPQHF
TRBJ2-1	18	.	TRBV11-2	TRBD2	TGTGCCAGCAGCTCGCGCATCGTAACTAGCGGGGGACTAAGGGAGCAGTTCTTC	CASSSRIVTSGGLREQFF
TRBJ1-1	17	.	TRBV20-1	.	TGCAGTGCTAGTTCAGCGGGGGGTGTGTGGCTGAACACTGAAGCTTTCTTT	CSASSAGGVWLNTEAFF
TRBJ2-1	19	.	TRBV6-2/TRBV6-3	.	TGTGCCAGCAGTTCCCAGACTAGTAGGAGGCCGCGAAGAGACAATGAGCAGTTCTTC	CASSSQTSRRPRRDNEQFF
TRBJ2-3	14	.	TRBV6-5	.	TGTGCCAGCAGTTACTCGAGGGGAGAGAATACGCAGTATTTT	CASSYSRGENTQYF
TRBJ2-7	22	.	TRBV4-2	.	TGTGCCAACAGCCAAGTTTTCATCAGATTACTAGCAGGATTACCTAGCTCCTACGAGCAGTACTTC	CANSQVFIRLLAGLPSSYEQYF